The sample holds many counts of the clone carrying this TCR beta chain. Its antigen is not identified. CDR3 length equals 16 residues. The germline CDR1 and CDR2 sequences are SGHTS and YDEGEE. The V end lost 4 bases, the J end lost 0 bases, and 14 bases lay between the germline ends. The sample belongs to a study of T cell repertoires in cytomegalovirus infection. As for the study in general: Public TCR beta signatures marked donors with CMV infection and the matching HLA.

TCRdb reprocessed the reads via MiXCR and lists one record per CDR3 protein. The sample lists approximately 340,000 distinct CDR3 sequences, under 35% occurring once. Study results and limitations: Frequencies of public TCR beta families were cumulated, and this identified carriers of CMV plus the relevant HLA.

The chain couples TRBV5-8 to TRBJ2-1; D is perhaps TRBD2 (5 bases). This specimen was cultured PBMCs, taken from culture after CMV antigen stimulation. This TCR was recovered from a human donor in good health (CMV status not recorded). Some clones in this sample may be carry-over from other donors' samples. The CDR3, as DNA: TGTGCCAGCAGCCTCACCCACGGGGTCTCCTACAATGAGCAGTTCTTC. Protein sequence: CASSLTHGVSYNEQFF.